A selection of T cell receptor beta chains follows, all from one sample in a study of blood T cells in healthy people across ages. A single record per CDR3 protein comes from TCRdb applying MiXCR to the 5' RACE reads. This table holds 1.8 million or so distinct CDR3 sequences, roughly two fifths found once. Sample: blood. The receptor set was obtained from a human donor in good health. Both conserved end residues are part of each CDR3. D genes are given only for firm matches. Not every row has a clone size; where given, it reads once, few, many or a size class.

abundance,v_gene,d_gene,j_gene,CDR3aa,CDR3nt
NA,TRBV7-2,TRBD1,TRBJ1-2,CASSFGGQGRRGYTF,TGTGCCAGCAGCTTTGGTGGACAGGGGAGGAGAGGCTACACCTTC
few,TRBV28,TRBD1,TRBJ1-1,CASSLSRQGVTEAFF,TGTGCCAGCAGTTTAAGCCGGCAGGGGGTTACTGAAGCTTTCTTT
NA,TRBV6-1,NA,TRBJ1-1,CANTVSMNTEAFF,TGTGCCAACACGGTTTCTATGAACACTGAAGCTTTCTTT
NA,TRBV20-1,NA,TRBJ2-5,CSAREPLGETQYF,TGCAGTGCTAGGGAACCCCTAGGGGAGACCCAGTACTTC
few,TRBV9,TRBD1,TRBJ1-1,CASSRQGFHTEAFF,TGTGCCAGCAGTCGACAGGGGTTCCACACTGAAGCTTTCTTT
NA,TRBV20-1,NA,TRBJ2-1,CSALRGSNEQFF,TGCAGTGCTTTAAGGGGATCCAATGAGCAGTTCTTC
NA,TRBV5-1,NA,TRBJ2-5,CASSLGAIRKETQYF,TGCGCCAGCAGCTTGGGGGCTATAAGAAAAGAGACCCAGTACTTC
NA,TRBV7-9,TRBD1,TRBJ1-4,CASSLVSAQGQGWSNEKLFF,TGTGCCAGCAGCTTAGTGTCGGCGCAGGGACAGGGATGGTCTAATGAAAAACTGTTTTTT
NA,TRBV6-4,NA,TRBJ2-2,CASSDNWGALNTGELFF,TGTGCCAGCAGTGACAATTGGGGGGCCCTGAACACCGGGGAGCTGTTTTTT
NA,TRBV4-3,NA,TRBJ1-2,CASSQDVQGKHTNYGYTF,TGCGCCAGCAGCCAAGATGTGCAGGGGAAACACACTAACTATGGCTACACCTTC
few,TRBV3-1,NA,TRBJ2-3,CASSQGWGSDTQYF,TGTGCCAGCAGCCAAGGATGGGGGTCGGATACGCAGTATTTT
NA,TRBV7-9,TRBD1,TRBJ2-1,CASRKDRYNEQFF,TGTGCCAGCAGAAAGGACAGGTACAATGAGCAGTTCTTC
few,TRBV7-9,NA,TRBJ1-6,CASSLGQFNSPLHF,TGTGCCAGCAGCTTAGGACAGTTTAATTCACCCCTCCACTTT
many,TRBV20-1,TRBD1,TRBJ1-4,CSARAATGEHNEKLFF,TGCAGTGCTAGAGCGGCGACAGGGGAACATAATGAAAAACTGTTTTTT
NA,TRBV7-8,TRBD1,TRBJ2-7,CASRGQGSGEQYF,TGTGCCAGCAGGGGACAGGGAAGCGGCGAGCAGTACTTC
NA,TRBV18,TRBD1,TRBJ1-2,CASSPDSGQGAGGYTF,TGTGCCAGCTCACCCGACTCGGGACAGGGGGCCGGTGGCTACACCTTC
NA,TRBV14,NA,TRBJ2-7,CASSQEVGQYEQYF,TGTGCCAGCAGCCAAGAGGTTGGACAGTACGAGCAGTACTTC
NA,TRBV12-3/TRBV12-4,NA,TRBJ1-1,CASSFYDTEAFF,TGTGCCAGCAGTTTCTATGACACTGAAGCTTTCTTT
NA,TRBV4-3,NA,TRBJ2-6,CASPVGKLTGANVLTF,TGCGCCTCCCCGGTGGGGAAATTAACTGGGGCCAACGTCCTGACTTTC
few,TRBV7-2,NA,TRBJ2-1,CASSPGALLSSYNEQFF,TGTGCCAGCAGCCCCGGGGCCCTTTTAAGCTCCTACAATGAGCAGTTCTTC
NA,TRBV7-2,TRBD2,TRBJ2-5,CASSSTAGVRETQYF,TGTGCCAGCAGCTCAACGGCGGGGGTTAGAGAGACCCAGTACTTC
NA,TRBV9,TRBD2,TRBJ2-1,CASSVEAGALTYNEQFF,TGTGCCAGCAGCGTAGAAGCGGGGGCCCTCACTTACAATGAGCAGTTCTTC
NA,TRBV5-1,TRBD2,TRBJ2-5,CASSLEGRGAVETQYF,TGCGCCAGCAGCTTGGAAGGGCGGGGGGCCGTGGAGACCCAGTACTTC
few,TRBV6-5,TRBD2,TRBJ2-1,CASLAEGDNEQFF,TGTGCCAGTCTAGCGGAAGGGGACAATGAGCAGTTCTTC
NA,TRBV7-9,TRBD1,TRBJ1-1,CASSLPLGTELEAFF,TGTGCCAGCAGCTTACCCCTCGGGACAGAGCTTGAAGCTTTCTTT
NA,TRBV15,NA,TRBJ2-3,CATSRDLSTQYF,TGTGCCACCAGCAGAGATTTGAGTACGCAGTATTTT
NA,TRBV7-2,TRBD2,TRBJ2-7,CASSLHGLAGLREQYF,TGTGCCAGCAGCTTACACGGACTAGCGGGACTCCGCGAGCAGTACTTC
few,TRBV20-1,TRBD2,TRBJ2-7,CSAREGTTIYEQYF,TGCAGTGCTAGAGAAGGGACTACAATCTACGAGCAGTACTTC
NA,TRBV10-3,TRBD1,TRBJ1-1,CAISEGQGAFF,TGTGCCATCAGTGAAGGACAGGGGGCTTTCTTT